The sequence of this TCR beta chain was determined in a study of CD8 T cells in ankylosing spondylitis. TCRdb redid the calling of the 5' RACE reads with MiXCR, one entry per CDR3 protein. The data show about 840,000 distinct CDR3 sequences, roughly 10% seen once. This clonotype was counted many times. Its antigen is not identified. Study conclusions and caveats: Enrichment of disease-linked clones was reportedly significant in matched ankylosing spondylitis synovial fluid. Blood of patients with ankylosing spondylitis appeared to be characterized by a TCR beta motif of eight highly homologous variants. Prior work had noted some motif variants in reactive arthritis blood and synovial fluid.

The CDR3 has 16 residues. Trimming stripped 5 bases from V and 7 bases from J, with 23 bases between. The germline V gene has CDR1 LGHDT and CDR2 YNNKEL (reference sequence). The sequencing sample was made of blood, either unsorted or a sorted T cell fraction (not recorded which). This TCR derives from a male donor with ankylosing spondylitis. The rearrangement links TRBV3-1 to TRBJ1-2; weak D call: TRBD1 (6 bases). The DNA of the CDR3 is TGTGCCAGCAGCTCAATGAGCGGGGGCAAATACGGTGGCTACACCTTC. Encoded protein: CASSSMSGGKYGGYTF.